The source of this TCR beta chain is a study of blood T cell repertoires in COVID-19. Data came from immunoSEQ multiplex PCR; TCRdb stores just in-frame clones and leaves some out. The sample lists 220,000 or so clones, 90% occurring once. This clone was seen only once. Germline V CDR1 and CDR2: KGHDR, SFDVKD. V was shortened by 3 bases and J by 8 bases, with 16 bases between the two germline ends. This CDR3 has 15 amino acids. Input material: PBMCs or T cells enriched from blood (not recorded which). The rearrangement links TRBV24-1 to TRBJ1-5; D gene ambiguous. The receptor was isolated from a man aged 50 to 60 who had been exposed to COVID-19. The CDR3 sequence: CATSDPRTGGKPQHF. In DNA form, the CDR3 reads TGTGCCACCAGTGATCCTCGGACGGGAGGGAAGCCCCAGCATTTT.